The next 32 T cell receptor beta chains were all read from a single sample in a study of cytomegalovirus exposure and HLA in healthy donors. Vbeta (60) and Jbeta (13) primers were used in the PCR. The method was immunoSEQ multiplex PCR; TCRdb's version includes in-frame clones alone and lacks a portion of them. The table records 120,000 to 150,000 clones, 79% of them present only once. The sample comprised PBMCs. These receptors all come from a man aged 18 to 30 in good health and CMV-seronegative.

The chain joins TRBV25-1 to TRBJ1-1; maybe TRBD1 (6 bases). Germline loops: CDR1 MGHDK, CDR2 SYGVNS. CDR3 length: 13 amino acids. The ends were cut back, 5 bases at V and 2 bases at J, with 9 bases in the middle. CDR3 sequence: CASSLQGNTEAFF. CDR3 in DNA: TGTGCCAGCAGTTTACAGGGAAACACTGAAGCTTTCTTT. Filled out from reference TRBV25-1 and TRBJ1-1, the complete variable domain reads EADIYQTPRYLVIGTGKKITLECSQTMGHDKMYWYQQDPGMELHLIHYSYGVNSTEKGDLSSESTVSRIRTEHFPLTLESARPSHTSQYLCASSLQGNTEAFFGQGTRLTVV.

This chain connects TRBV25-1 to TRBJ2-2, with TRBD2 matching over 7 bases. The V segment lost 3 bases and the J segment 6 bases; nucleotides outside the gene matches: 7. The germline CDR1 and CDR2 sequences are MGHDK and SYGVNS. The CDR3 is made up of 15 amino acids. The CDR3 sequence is CASSDFKAGSGELFF. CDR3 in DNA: TGTGCCAGCAGTGACTTTAAAGCGGGGTCCGGGGAGCTGTTTTTT.

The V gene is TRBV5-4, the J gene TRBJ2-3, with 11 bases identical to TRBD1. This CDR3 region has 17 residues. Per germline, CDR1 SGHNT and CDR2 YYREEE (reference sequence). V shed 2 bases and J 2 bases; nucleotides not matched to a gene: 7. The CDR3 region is CASSFAGGQGVTDTQYF. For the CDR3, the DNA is TGTGCCAGCAGCTTCGCGGGGGGACAGGGGGTCACAGATACGCAGTATTTT. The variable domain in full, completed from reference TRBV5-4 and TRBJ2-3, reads ETGVTQSPTHLIKTRGQQVTLRCSSQSGHNTVSWYQQALGQGPQFIFQYYREEENGRGNFPPRFSGLQFPNYSSELNVNALELDDSALYLCASSFAGGQGVTDTQYFGPGTRLTVL.

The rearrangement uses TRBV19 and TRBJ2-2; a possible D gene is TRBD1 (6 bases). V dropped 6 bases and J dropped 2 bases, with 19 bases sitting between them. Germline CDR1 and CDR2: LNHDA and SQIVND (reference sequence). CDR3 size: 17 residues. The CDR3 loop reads CASRGTQGQLNTGELFF. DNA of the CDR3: TGTGCCAGTAGGGGGACCCAGGGGCAACTAAACACCGGGGAGCTGTTTTTT.

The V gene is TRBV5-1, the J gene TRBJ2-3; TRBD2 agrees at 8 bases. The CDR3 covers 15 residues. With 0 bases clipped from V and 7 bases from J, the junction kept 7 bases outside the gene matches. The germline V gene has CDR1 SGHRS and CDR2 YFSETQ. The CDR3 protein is CASSLVGTRAHTQYF. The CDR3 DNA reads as TGCGCCAGCAGCTTGGTAGGGACTAGGGCCCATACGCAGTATTTT.

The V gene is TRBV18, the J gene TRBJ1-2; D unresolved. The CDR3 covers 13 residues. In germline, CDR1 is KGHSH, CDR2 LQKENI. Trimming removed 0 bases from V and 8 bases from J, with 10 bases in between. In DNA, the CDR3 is TGTGCCAGCTCACCACCGGGCAACCGGGGCTACACCTTC. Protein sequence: CASSPPGNRGYTF.

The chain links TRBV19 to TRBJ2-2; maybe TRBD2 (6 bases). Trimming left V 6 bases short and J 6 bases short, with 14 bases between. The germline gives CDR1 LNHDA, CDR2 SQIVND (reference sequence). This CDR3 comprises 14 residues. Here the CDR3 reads CASRAGGYAGELFF. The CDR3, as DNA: TGTGCCAGTAGGGCCGGGGGATACGCCGGGGAGCTGTTTTTT.

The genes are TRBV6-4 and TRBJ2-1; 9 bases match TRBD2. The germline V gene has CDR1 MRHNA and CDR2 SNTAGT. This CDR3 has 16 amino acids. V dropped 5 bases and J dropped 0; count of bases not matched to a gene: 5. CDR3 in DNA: TGTGCCAGCAGTCTCGTAGCGGGGGACTCCTACAATGAGCAGTTCTTC. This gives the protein CASSLVAGDSYNEQFF.

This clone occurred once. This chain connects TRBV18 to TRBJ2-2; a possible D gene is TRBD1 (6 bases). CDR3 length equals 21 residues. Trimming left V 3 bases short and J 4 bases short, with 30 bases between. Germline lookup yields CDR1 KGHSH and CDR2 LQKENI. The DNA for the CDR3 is TGTGCCAGCTCACCTAGTCAGGGGTTGTTGATGACACGCCTGAGCACCGGGGAGCTGTTTTTT. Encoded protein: CASSPSQGLLMTRLSTGELFF.

CDR3 sequence reads: CASSQESWGQGGQPQHF. Written as DNA, the CDR3 is TGCGCCAGCAGCCAAGAAAGCTGGGGGCAGGGTGGGCAGCCCCAGCATTTT. V gene TRBV4-3 combines with J gene TRBJ1-5; maybe TRBD1 (6 bases). Per germline, CDR1 LGHNA and CDR2 YSLEER. CDR3 size: 17 residues. V was shortened by 0 bases and J by 7 bases, with 19 bases between the two germline ends.

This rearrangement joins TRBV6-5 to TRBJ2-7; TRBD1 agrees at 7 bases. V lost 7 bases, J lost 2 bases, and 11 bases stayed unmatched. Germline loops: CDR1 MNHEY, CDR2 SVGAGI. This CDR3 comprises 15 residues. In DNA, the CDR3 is TGTGCCAGCAACAACAGGGGCCTGAGGGCCTACGAGCAGTACTTC. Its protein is CASNNRGLRAYEQYF.

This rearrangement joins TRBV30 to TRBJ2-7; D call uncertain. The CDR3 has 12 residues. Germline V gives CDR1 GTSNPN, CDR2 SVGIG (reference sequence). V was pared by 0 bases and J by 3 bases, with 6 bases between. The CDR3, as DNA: TGTGCCTGGAGTGTAACCGGCTACGAGCAGTACTTC. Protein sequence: CAWSVTGYEQYF.

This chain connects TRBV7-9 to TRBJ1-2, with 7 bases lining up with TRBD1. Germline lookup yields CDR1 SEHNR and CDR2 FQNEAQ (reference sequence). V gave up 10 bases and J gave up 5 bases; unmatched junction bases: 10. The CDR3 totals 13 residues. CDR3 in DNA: TGTGCCATCCAAAAGGGACAGACGTATGGCTACACCTTC. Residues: CAIQKGQTYGYTF.

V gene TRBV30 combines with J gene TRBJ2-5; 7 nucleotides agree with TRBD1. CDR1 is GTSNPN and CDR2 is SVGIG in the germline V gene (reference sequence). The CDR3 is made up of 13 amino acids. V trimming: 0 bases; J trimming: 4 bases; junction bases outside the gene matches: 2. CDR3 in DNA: TGTGCCTGGAGTGTAGGGGGCGCAGAGACCCAGTACTTC. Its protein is CAWSVGGAETQYF.

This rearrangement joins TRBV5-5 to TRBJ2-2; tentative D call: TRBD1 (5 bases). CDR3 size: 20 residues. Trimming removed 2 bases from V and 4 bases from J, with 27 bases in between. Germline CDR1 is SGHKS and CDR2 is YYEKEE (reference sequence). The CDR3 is CASSFPLPKQGVISTGELFF. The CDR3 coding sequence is TGTGCCAGCAGCTTCCCGTTGCCCAAGCAAGGGGTTATTAGCACCGGGGAGCTGTTTTTT.

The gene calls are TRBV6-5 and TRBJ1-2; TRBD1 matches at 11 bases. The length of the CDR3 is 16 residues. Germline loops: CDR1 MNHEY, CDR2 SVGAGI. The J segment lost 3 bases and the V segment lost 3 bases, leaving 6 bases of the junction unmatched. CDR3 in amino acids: CASSYQDRGPYYGYTF. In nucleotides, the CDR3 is TGTGCCAGCAGTTATCAGGACAGGGGGCCTTACTATGGCTACACCTTC.

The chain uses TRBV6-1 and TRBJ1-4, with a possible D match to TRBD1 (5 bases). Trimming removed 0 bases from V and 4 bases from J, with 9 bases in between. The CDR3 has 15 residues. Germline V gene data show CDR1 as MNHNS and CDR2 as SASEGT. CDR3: CASSEAPRVNEKLFF. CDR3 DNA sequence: TGTGCCAGCAGTGAAGCGCCCAGGGTTAATGAAAAACTGTTTTTT.

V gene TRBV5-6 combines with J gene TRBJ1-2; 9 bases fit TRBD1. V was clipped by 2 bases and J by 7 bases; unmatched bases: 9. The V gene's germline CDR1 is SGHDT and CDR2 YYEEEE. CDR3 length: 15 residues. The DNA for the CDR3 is TGTGCCAGCAGCTTCCTACAGGGGGCAAGCTCTGGCTACACCTTC. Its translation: CASSFLQGASSGYTF.

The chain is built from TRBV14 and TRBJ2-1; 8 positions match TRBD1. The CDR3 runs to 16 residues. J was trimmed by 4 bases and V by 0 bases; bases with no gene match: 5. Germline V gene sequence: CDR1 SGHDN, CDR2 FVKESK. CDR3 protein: CASSQDSRTGYNEQFF. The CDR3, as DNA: TGTGCCAGCAGCCAAGATTCGAGGACAGGGTACAATGAGCAGTTCTTC.

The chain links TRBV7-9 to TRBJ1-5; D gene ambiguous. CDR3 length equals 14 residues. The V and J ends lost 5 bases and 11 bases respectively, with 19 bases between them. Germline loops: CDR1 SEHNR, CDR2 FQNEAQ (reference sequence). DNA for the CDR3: TGTGCCAGCAGCCCCCTAAGTACGGGTACGGCCCAGCATTTT. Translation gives CASSPLSTGTAQHF.

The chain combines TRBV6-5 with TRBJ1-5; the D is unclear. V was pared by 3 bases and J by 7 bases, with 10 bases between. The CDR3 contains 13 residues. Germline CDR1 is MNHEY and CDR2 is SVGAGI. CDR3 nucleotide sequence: TGTGCCAGCAGTTATGGTGGGCACCAGCCCCAGCATTTT. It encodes CASSYGGHQPQHF.

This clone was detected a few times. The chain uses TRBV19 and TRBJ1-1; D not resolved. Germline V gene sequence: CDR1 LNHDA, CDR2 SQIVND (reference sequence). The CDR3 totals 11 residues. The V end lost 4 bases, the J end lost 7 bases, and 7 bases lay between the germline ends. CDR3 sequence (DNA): TGTGCCAGTAGTACCTACCTTGAAGCTTTCTTT. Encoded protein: CASSTYLEAFF.

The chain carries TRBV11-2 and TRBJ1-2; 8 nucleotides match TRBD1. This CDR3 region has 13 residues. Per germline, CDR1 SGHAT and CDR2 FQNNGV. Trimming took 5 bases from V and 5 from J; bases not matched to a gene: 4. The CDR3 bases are TGTGCCAGCAGCCAAGACAGGGGTTATGGCTACACCTTC. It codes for CASSQDRGYGYTF.

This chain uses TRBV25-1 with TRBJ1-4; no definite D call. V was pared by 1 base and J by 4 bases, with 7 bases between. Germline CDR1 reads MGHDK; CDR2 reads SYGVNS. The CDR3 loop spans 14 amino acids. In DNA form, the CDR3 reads TGTGCCAGCAGTGAATCCCAGATTAATGAAAAACTGTTTTTT. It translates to CASSESQINEKLFF.

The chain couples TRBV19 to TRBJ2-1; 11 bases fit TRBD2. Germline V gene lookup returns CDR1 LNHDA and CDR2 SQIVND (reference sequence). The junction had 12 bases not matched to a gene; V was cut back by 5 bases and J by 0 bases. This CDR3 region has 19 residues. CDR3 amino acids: CASSFALAGGLNSYNEQFF. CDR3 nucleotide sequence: TGTGCCAGTAGTTTCGCTCTAGCGGGGGGTTTAAACTCCTACAATGAGCAGTTCTTC.

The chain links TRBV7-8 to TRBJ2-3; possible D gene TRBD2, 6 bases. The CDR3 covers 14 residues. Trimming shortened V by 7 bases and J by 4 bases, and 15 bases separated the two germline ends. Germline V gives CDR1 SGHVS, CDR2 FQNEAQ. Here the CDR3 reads CASTTAGWADTQYF. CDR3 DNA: TGTGCCAGCACCACGGCGGGGTGGGCAGATACGCAGTATTTT.

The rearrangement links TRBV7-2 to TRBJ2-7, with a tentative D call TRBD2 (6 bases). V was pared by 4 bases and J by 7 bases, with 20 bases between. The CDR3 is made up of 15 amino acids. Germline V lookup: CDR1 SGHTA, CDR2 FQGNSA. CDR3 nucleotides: TGTGCCAGCAGCTCAAATGAGGACTGGGGGGAGGAGCAGTACTTC. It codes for CASSSNEDWGEEQYF.

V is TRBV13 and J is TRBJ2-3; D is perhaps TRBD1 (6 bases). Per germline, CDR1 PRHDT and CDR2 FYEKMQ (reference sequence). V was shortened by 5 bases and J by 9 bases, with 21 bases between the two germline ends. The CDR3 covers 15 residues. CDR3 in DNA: TGTGCCAGCAGCCCCCTTCCACAGGGAGACTCAACGCAGTATTTT. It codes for CASSPLPQGDSTQYF.

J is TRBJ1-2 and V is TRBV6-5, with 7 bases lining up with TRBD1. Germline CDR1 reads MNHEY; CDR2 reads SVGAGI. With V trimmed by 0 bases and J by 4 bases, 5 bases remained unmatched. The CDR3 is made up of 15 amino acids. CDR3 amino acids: CASSYSGRGSYGYTF. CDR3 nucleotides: TGTGCCAGCAGTTACTCCGGCAGGGGGAGCTATGGCTACACCTTC.

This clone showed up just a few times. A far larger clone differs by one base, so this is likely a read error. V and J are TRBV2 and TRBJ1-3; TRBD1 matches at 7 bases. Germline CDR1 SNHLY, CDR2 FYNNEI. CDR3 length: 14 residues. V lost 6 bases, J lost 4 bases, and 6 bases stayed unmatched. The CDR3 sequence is CASRRGHSGNTIYF. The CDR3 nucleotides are TGTGCCAGCAGGAGGGGGCACTCAGGAAACACCATATATTTT.

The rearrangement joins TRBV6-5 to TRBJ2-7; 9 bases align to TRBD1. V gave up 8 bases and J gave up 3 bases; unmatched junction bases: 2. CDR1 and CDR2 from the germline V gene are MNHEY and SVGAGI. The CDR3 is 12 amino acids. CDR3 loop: CASGTGYYEQYF. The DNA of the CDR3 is TGTGCCAGCGGGACAGGGTACTACGAGCAGTACTTC.

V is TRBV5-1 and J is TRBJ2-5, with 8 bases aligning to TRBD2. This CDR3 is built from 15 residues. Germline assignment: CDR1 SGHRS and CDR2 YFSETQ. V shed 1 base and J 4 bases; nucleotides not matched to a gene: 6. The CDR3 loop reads CASSLYGGARETQYF. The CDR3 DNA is TGCGCCAGCAGCTTGTACGGGGGGGCTCGAGAGACCCAGTACTTC.